The T cell receptor beta chain described here comes from a study of patients and donors after allogeneic stem cell transplantation. Between the trimmed V and J ends, which lost 3 bases and 0 bases, there was a span of 8 bases. This CDR3 has 14 residues. From the RT-PCR reads, TCRdb called clonotypes with MiXCR, one entry per CDR3 protein. Of roughly 150,000 distinct CDR3 sequences listed, approximately 24% were seen once; the top ten hold 25% to 30%. This clonotype was found many times. This chain links TRBV12-3 or TRBV12-4 with TRBJ1-1; no clear D. Sequences were obtained from blood, either unsorted or a sorted T cell fraction (not recorded which). The clonotype originates from a human donor who was either an allogeneic HSCT recipient or a stem cell or donor lymphocyte infusion donor (not recorded which). It is not recorded whose cells these are; they may come from a transplant donor. The CDR3 region has the DNA TGTGCCAGCAGTTTGCAGGATTTGAACACTGAAGCTTTCTTT. Translated, it gives CASSLQDLNTEAFF.